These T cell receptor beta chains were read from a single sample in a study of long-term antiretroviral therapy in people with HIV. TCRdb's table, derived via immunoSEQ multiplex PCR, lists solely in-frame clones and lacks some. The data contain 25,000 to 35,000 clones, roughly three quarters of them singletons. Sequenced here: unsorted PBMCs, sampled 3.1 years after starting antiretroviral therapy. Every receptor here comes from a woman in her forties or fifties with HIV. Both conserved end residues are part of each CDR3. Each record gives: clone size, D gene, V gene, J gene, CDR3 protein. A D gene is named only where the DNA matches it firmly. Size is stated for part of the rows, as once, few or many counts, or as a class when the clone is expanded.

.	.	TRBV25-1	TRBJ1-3	CASSETGNSGNTIYF
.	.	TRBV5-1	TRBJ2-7	CASSPKGGVEQYF
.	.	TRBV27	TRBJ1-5	CASSAVSNQPQHF
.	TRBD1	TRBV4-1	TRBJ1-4	CASSQAGTGEYEKLFF
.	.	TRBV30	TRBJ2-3	CAWRSSPGVLNTDTQYF
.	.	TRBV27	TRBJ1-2	CASSFIRPNYGYTF
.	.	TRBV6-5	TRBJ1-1	CASVGNTEAFF
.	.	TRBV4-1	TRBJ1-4	CASSHLGTGGATNEKLFF
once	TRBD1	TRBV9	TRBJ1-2	CASSPQGTAFYGYTF
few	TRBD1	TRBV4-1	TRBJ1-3	CASSQVGGRNTIYF
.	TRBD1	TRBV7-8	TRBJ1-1	CASSSGQAPNTEAFF
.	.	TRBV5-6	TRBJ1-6	CASSFIATPLHF
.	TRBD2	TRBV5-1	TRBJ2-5	CASSLRTSGGAGETQYF
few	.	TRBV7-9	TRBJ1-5	CASSGGTGNQPQHF
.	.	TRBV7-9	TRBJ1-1	CASSLGGGGAPEAFF
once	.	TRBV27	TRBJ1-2	CASSYGAGYGYTF
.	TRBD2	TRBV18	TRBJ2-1	CASSPRTSGGSSYNEQFF